This TCR beta chain was profiled in a study of blood T cell repertoires in COVID-19. The CDR3 runs to 14 residues. Germline V CDR1 and CDR2: SEHNR, FQNEAQ (reference sequence). Trimming pared 7 bases from V and 5 bases from J, leaving 14 bases between. Here immunoSEQ multiplex PCR was the method, and the copy in TCRdb shows in-frame clones only, minus some. Among roughly 480,000 clones, roughly 87% were seen once, and the ten largest hold around 0.95%. The TCR sequence derives from a man between 18 and 29 years old with COVID-19, enrolled during active disease. The chain carries TRBV7-9 and TRBJ2-2, with D maybe TRBD1 (7 bases). Sequencing input: peripheral blood. The CDR3 loop reads CASKQTGTTGELFF. The CDR3 DNA follows: TGTGCCAGCAAGCAGACAGGGACTACCGGGGAGCTGTTTTTT.